These 16 T cell receptor beta chains were sequenced from one sample in a study of CD8 T cells in ankylosing spondylitis. Via MiXCR, TCRdb re-called the 5' RACE reads, giving one row per CDR3 protein. The sample holds about 440,000 distinct CDR3 sequences; approximately 17% are singletons and the top ten take approximately 1%. No antigen has been identified for these receptors. Study results and limitations: Seemingly distinctive of ankylosing spondylitis blood was a TCR beta motif formed by eight highly homologous variants.

The specimen was blood, either unsorted or a sorted T cell fraction (not recorded which). The receptor source for this set is a male donor with ankylosing spondylitis.

In this sample, this clonotype turned up a few times. V gene TRBV29-1 combines with J gene TRBJ1-3, with D unclear. CDR3 length: 12 amino acids. CDR1 is SQVTM, CDR2 ANQGSEA, per germline. V lost 2 bases, J lost 4 bases, and 6 bases lay in between. The DNA for the CDR3 is TGCAGCGTTGAACACCGCGGAAACACCATATATTTT. Its translation is CSVEHRGNTIYF. Using reference TRBV29-1 and TRBJ1-3 for the parts outside the CDR3, the full variable domain is SAVISQKPSRDICQRGTSLTIQCQVDSQVTMMFWYRQQPGQSLTLIATANQGSEATYESGFVIDKFPISRPNLTFSTLTVSNMSPEDSSIYLCSVEHRGNTIYFGEGSWLTVV.

The V call is TRBV7-8, the J call TRBJ2-7, with D hard to call. The germline V gene has CDR1 SGHVS and CDR2 FQNEAQ. The CDR3 runs to 15 residues. The germline V and J ends were trimmed by 0 bases and 3 bases, with 12 bases remaining between them. The CDR3 loop reads CASSLAVGPLYEQYF. The CDR3 DNA follows: TGTGCCAGCAGCTTAGCTGTGGGTCCGCTCTACGAGCAGTACTTC.

A few counts support this clonotype. This chain links TRBV27 with TRBJ2-2; weak D call: TRBD2 (5 bases). Trimming left V 6 bases short and J 4 bases short, with 21 bases between. Per germline, CDR1 MNHEY and CDR2 SMNVEV (reference sequence). The CDR3 sequence is 17 residues long. In nucleotides, the CDR3 is TGTGCCAGCAGCCTTCTGAGTCGGGTAGCGAGCACCGGGGAGCTGTTTTTT. Amino acids: CASSLLSRVASTGELFF.

This clonotype was recorded only once. The gene calls are TRBV7-2 and TRBJ2-1; 7 nucleotides align to TRBD1. Trimming at V came to 5 bases and at J to 6 bases, leaving 4 bases not matched to a gene. Germline values: CDR1 SGHTA, CDR2 FQGNSA. The CDR3 runs 13 residues. The CDR3 DNA reads TGTGCCAGCAGCGCGGACAGGTTCAATGAGCAGTTCTTC. Translated, it gives CASSADRFNEQFF.

A few counts support this clonotype. This chain's CDR3 is CASKTEVVGGYTF. The CDR3 DNA reads as TGTGCCAGCAAGACAGAGGTGGTTGGTGGCTACACCTTC. This chain connects TRBV2 to TRBJ1-2, with D perhaps TRBD1 (5 bases). Trimming took 7 bases from V and 7 from J, leaving 16 bases between them. Germline CDR1 is SNHLY and CDR2 is FYNNEI. There are 13 residues in the CDR3.

This clonotype was found a few times. This chain connects TRBV15 to TRBJ2-1; the match to TRBD1 covers 7 bases. The germline V gene encodes CDR1 LNHNV and CDR2 YYDKDF (reference sequence). This CDR3 has 13 residues. J gave up 4 bases and V 6 bases, and 3 bases lay outside the gene matches. The CDR3, as DNA: TGTGCCACCAGTCGACAGGGATACAATGAGCAGTTCTTC. Its translation: CATSRQGYNEQFF. The full variable domain, with the rest looked up from reference TRBV15 and TRBJ2-1, is DAMVIQNPRYQVTQFGKPVTLSCSQTLNHNVMYWYQQKSSQAPKLLFHYYDKDFNNEADTPDNFQSRRPNTSFCFLDIRSPGLGDTAMYLCATSRQGYNEQFFGPGTRLTVL.

This clonotype has ten or more counts. This chain connects TRBV13 to TRBJ2-1; the match to TRBD1 covers 9 bases. The CDR3 extends over 15 amino acids. Per germline, CDR1 PRHDT and CDR2 FYEKMQ (reference sequence). The ends lost 4 bases at V and 6 bases at J; junction bases unmatched: 7. CDR3 in DNA: TGTGCCAGCAGCTCGGGACAGGGTCCCTTCAATGAGCAGTTCTTC. Protein product: CASSSGQGPFNEQFF.

This clonotype was detected many times. The chain uses TRBV20-1 and TRBJ2-1; 9 bases match TRBD2. The CDR3 spans 18 residues. CDR1 and CDR2 (germline): DFQATT, SNEGSKA (reference sequence). V was pared by 0 bases and J by 2 bases, with 11 bases of the junction left unmatched. The CDR3 nucleotides are TGCAGTGCTAGAGATACCAGAGAGCGGGAGGTCGCCTACAATGAGCAGTTCTTC. Translation: CSARDTREREVAYNEQFF.

The DNA of the CDR3 is TGTGCCAGCAGCTTAGGAGGGGTTAGGAGCAATCAGCCCCAGCATTTT. This translates into CASSLGGVRSNQPQHF. The rearrangement joins TRBV7-2 to TRBJ1-5; maybe TRBD1 (5 bases). The CDR3 is 16 residues long. Trimming removed 1 base from V and 1 base from J, with 11 bases in between. Germline loops: CDR1 SGHTA, CDR2 FQGNSA. The full variable domain, completed using reference TRBV7-2 and TRBJ1-5, is GAGVSQSPSNKVTEKGKDVELRCDPISGHTALYWYRQSLGQGLEFLIYFQGNSAPDKSGLPSDRFSAERTGGSVSTLTIQRTQQEDSAVYLCASSLGGVRSNQPQHFGDGTRLSIL.

The chain uses TRBV27 and TRBJ1-5, with unresolved D. Trimming stripped 2 bases from V and 6 bases from J, with 17 bases between. The CDR3 sequence is 16 residues long. Germline values: CDR1 MNHEY, CDR2 SMNVEV (reference sequence). CDR3 sequence: CASSLKSAIVGQPQHF. The CDR3 DNA reads as TGTGCCAGCAGTTTAAAATCTGCGATAGTTGGTCAGCCCCAGCATTTT.

There are many counts of this clonotype. The V gene is TRBV5-5, the J gene TRBJ1-2; a weak D match, TRBD1 (6 bases). Germline V lookup: CDR1 SGHKS, CDR2 YYEKEE (reference sequence). The ends were cut back, 2 bases at V and 3 bases at J, with 8 bases in the middle. This CDR3 is built from 13 residues. CDR3 nucleotides: TGTGCCAGCAGCTTAGCAGGGGACTATGGCTACACCTTC. It codes for CASSLAGDYGYTF.

The J gene is TRBJ2-7, the V gene TRBV4-1, with D possibly TRBD1 on 5 matching bases. The CDR3 has 16 amino acids. CDR1 MGHRA and CDR2 YSYEKL come from the germline V gene. The V gene lost 3 bases and the J gene lost 7 bases, with 22 bases spanning the gap. CDR3 in amino acids: CASSHLFKRQIYEQYF. In DNA form, the CDR3 reads TGCGCCAGCAGCCACTTATTTAAAAGACAGATCTATGAGCAGTACTTC.

This clonotype was detected ten times or more. This rearrangement joins TRBV4-1 to TRBJ2-2, with a weak D call TRBD2 (5 bases). CDR1 and CDR2 (germline): MGHRA, YSYEKL. The V end lost 0 bases, the J end lost 7 bases, and 15 bases lay between the germline ends. The CDR3 is 16 amino acids. CDR3 amino acids: CASSQESRGFGGELFF. CDR3 nucleotides: TGCGCCAGCAGCCAAGAGAGTAGAGGGTTCGGCGGGGAGCTGTTTTTT.

The chain links TRBV28 to TRBJ1-3; D gene unclear. The germline V and J ends were trimmed by 5 bases and 4 bases, with 12 bases remaining between them. Germline V lookup: CDR1 MDHEN, CDR2 SYDVKM. CDR3 length equals 14 residues. This chain's CDR3 is CASSGSGVGNTIYF. The DNA of the CDR3 is TGTGCCAGCAGTGGATCGGGTGTGGGAAACACCATATATTTT.

This rearrangement joins TRBV7-2 to TRBJ2-7; 13 bases match TRBD2. Germline values: CDR1 SGHTA, CDR2 FQGNSA. J gave up 2 bases and V 2 bases, and 18 bases lay outside the gene matches. The CDR3 is 21 residues long. The CDR3 sequence is CASSLRPGLAGAQKGAYEQYF. The CDR3 region has the DNA TGTGCCAGCAGCTTACGCCCCGGACTAGCGGGAGCCCAAAAAGGGGCCTACGAGCAGTACTTC.

This clonotype occurred many times. The rearrangement joins TRBV9 to TRBJ1-1; D uncertain. V was cut by 0 bases and J by 0 bases, with 9 bases left in between. Germline V lookup: CDR1 SGDLS, CDR2 YYNGEE. The CDR3 is made up of 15 amino acids. The CDR3 here is CASSVDVGLNTEAFF. CDR3 nucleotides: TGTGCCAGCAGCGTAGACGTCGGTTTGAACACTGAAGCTTTCTTT.